This T cell receptor (beta chain) was profiled in a study of early T cells in non-severe SARS-CoV-2 infection. Study context: Sequencing of unsorted whole blood was done on bulk RNA, leaving chains unpaired.

Losses at the gene ends were 5 bases for V and 3 bases for J; bases not matched to a gene: 10. This CDR3 contains 16 residues. CDR1 and CDR2 (germline): ENHRY, SYGVKD. General study points: VDJdb matching favored anti-spike CD8 responses, missing private and CD4 specificities.

This clonotype was detected ten times or more. No antigen is known for it. Tagging with unique molecular identifiers was applied to individual cDNA molecules. MiXCR, run by TCRdb on the 5' RACE reads, gives a single entry per CDR3 protein. The data contain roughly 88,000 distinct CDR3 sequences, 12% to 15% of them seen just once; the ten biggest clones take up under 8%. Source material: whole blood. This clonotype was obtained from an adult who was a healthcare worker with PCR-confirmed SARS-CoV-2 infection or an uninfected control (not recorded which). The rearrangement joins TRBV10-3 to TRBJ2-1, with TRBD1 identical over 7 bases. CDR3 region: CAISPGQENYYNEQFF. The CDR3 DNA follows: TGTGCCATCAGTCCCGGACAGGAAAATTACTACAATGAGCAGTTCTTC.